This TCR beta chain comes out of a study of vaccination and CD4 T cells after COVID-19 (dated by TCRdb to between 2022 and 2023). Background for the entire study: Convalescent patients had a positive SARS-CoV-2 result on nasal swab PCR, and of these patients, several had mild disease and one had severe disease. In the convalescent cohort there were six males and four females, among whom were two Hispanic individuals, seven Caucasians, two Asians and one multiracial person. Participants received two doses of either the Pfizer-BioNTech BNT162b2 vaccine (n=8) or the Moderna mRNA-1273 vaccine (n=2). Post-COVID blood samples from convalescent patients were collected a median of around 110 days after diagnosis, with a range of roughly 35 to 161 days. The time from the second vaccine dose to post-vaccine blood sampling had a median of 72 days and ranged from roughly 13 to 241 days. The cultures were stimulated with overlapping spike peptide pools from SARS-CoV-2 and from the common cold coronaviruses HCoV-NL63, HCoV-OC43 and HCoV-229E. As controls, cultures received a CEFX viral epitope pool (the positive control), an HIV-1 Nef peptide pool (the negative control), or no peptide at all. The spike-specific CD4+ TCR repertoire was compared before and after mRNA vaccination in 10 COVID-19 convalescent patients and a handful of infection-naive healthy vaccine recipients.

Turning to this clonotype: The target of this receptor is not known. No qualities accompany the bases; no much larger clone lies one base away.

The full study reports these points: In convalescent patients, nearly all vaccine-specific clones (304 of 307) were found to be mono-reactive for SARS-CoV-2 spike rather than cross-reactive with common cold coronaviruses. The number of convalescent patients in the study was relatively small, and the study did not examine early timepoints following natural infection. Among the post-vaccine SARS-CoV-2-reactive clones in convalescent patients, a median 86.3% showed up only after vaccination, which suggests vaccine-specific priming. Although the median number of SARS-CoV-2-reactive clonotypes went up from 21 after infection to some 38 after vaccination, the increase was not significant.

The sample's treatment or condition label is to be understood as: approximately 11-day PBMC culture with coronavirus spike peptide pools or control peptides (ViraFEST assay). To expand antigen-specific T cells with peptide pools and then pick out the expanded clonotypes through TCR sequencing, the study relied on the ViraFEST assay. The convalescent patients' positive SARS-CoV-2 PCR tests fell between March and December 2020, which was before the Alpha, Beta and Delta variants emerged in the United States. Fewer than 2.5 million PBMCs per well were cultured in IMDM with approximately 5.5% human AB serum and approximately 10 IU/ml IL-2, plus 10 ug/ml peptide pools. On days 3 and 7, half of the culture medium was replaced with fresh IL-2-containing medium. Once the cells had been in culture for about 10 days, the EasySep CD4+ T cell isolation kit was used to isolate CD4+ T cells by negative selection. Ficoll-Paque Plus gradient centrifugation was used to isolate PBMCs from whole blood, and the isolated PBMCs were then either used fresh or cryopreserved at -140C. In general, triplicate wells were set up for every culture condition.

Trimming takes 6 bases off V and 4 bases off J; junction bases not matched to a gene: 10. The germline V gene (reference sequence) supplies CDR1 LNHDA and CDR2 SQIVND. Spanning cysteine to phenylalanine, the CDR3 consists of 16 amino acids. Of the read, only the CDR3 DNA is kept; its 48 bases are in frame from base 1. Receptor amplification or capture employed PCR. At the Johns Hopkins FTIC core, DNA from the cultured CD4+ T cells underwent TCR sequencing with the Oncomine TCR Beta short-read assay. The QIAamp micro DNA kit was used to extract genomic DNA from the cultured CD4+ T cells. Oncomine TCR Beta libraries from cultured CD4+ T cells were pooled with unique dual indexes and sequenced on an Illumina iSeq 100. Regarding the original processing steps: Non-productive sequences were filtered out, and CDR3s that did not start with C, did not end with F or W, or were shorter than 7 amino acids were discarded. Antigen-specific clonotypes were identified using the MANAFEST web application through comparison of peptide-stimulated wells with reference and other culture wells. Positive clones required FDR below 0.05, an odds ratio above 5, and productive frequency above 0.1% in at least two of three replicate wells. A clonotype counted as cross-reactive if it showed significant expansion both in the SARS-CoV-2 spike wells and in at least one common cold coronavirus spike condition. Similarity between CDR3 sequences was evaluated in R version 3.6.1 using Levenshtein distances (stringdist) and unrooted phylogenetic trees (ape). The raw public reads went through TCRdb reprocessing: fastp at Q25, MiXCR clone calling, in-frame beta chains kept. When rows share a CDR3 protein, they turn into one entry using the most common DNA and genes. The V and J calls shown here were made by TCRdb, not taken from the authors' results. This sample lists about 4,600 distinct CDR3 sequences; approximately 29% were detected once. The ten largest account for 25% to 35% of the sample.

The rearrangement joined TRBV19 to TRBJ1-1; 11 bases in the junction line up with TRBD1. This clonotype was sampled from a human donor who had recovered from COVID-19. The sequenced material came from CD4+ T cells from blood, cultured in vitro. The sequenced DNA is TGTGCCAGTAGCGCTTCGGACAGGGGGCAGAGCACTGAAGCTTTCTTT. The resulting protein is CASSASDRGQSTEAFF.